The clone carrying this TCR beta chain was seen only a few times. Its antigen remains unknown. This sample was taken from a study of blood T cells in healthy people across ages. The study's findings and limits: Older individuals had lower TCR beta diversity per million T cells (the decline was roughly linear). The donors' CMV status was not determined, possibly confounding changes in expanded clonotypes. Aged donors had fewer naive CD4+ cells and lower diversity than long-lived donors.

PCR was performed a second time for roughly 6 to 12 cycles using a sample-barcoded 5' primer and a J-beta primer mix. TCRdb re-called the 5' RACE reads with MiXCR, one entry per CDR3 protein. The sample lists about 1,400,000 distinct CDR3 sequences; approximately 59% were seen once. The study recruited healthy Caucasian donors from Russia who were aged roughly 6 to 95. The germline V gene encodes CDR1 SNHLY and CDR2 FYNNEI. The CDR3 runs to 15 residues. Trimming took off 7 bases at V and 1 base at J, with 15 bases between the two ends. This TCR derives from a man in his late teens or twenties in good health. The chain uses TRBV2 and TRBJ2-3, with TRBD2 as a possible D gene (6 bases). The sample was blood. The CDR3 sequence is CASILAFDRTDTQYF. In DNA form, the CDR3 reads TGTGCCAGCATACTAGCCTTTGACCGCACAGATACGCAGTATTTT.